The sequence of this T cell receptor beta chain was determined in a study of blood T cells in healthy people across ages. Study-wide findings and caveats: A roughly linear fall in TCR beta diversity per million T cells was seen with increasing age. TCR beta diversity tracked closely with naive T cell percentage. Nothing was known about donor CMV status, and this possibly confounded expanded clonotype changes. There were more naive CD4+ cells and higher diversity in long-lived donors than in aged donors.

For this clonotype: Its cognate antigen is unknown.

The authors ran a second PCR of roughly 6 to 12 cycles using a sample-barcoded 5' primer and a J-beta primer mix. Each CDR3 protein is one row after TCRdb ran MiXCR on the 5' RACE reads. The sample holds 380,000 or so distinct CDR3 sequences; about half are singletons and the top ten take 45% to 60%. The sample consisted of blood. This clonotype was sampled from a man in his sixties in good health.

CDR3 residues: CASSVYSLQTQYF. The DNA for the CDR3 is TGTGCCAGCAGCGTATATTCCTTGCAGACCCAGTACTTC. The chain is built from TRBV7-2 and TRBJ2-5; the D is unclear. V shed 5 bases and J shed 6 bases, with 13 bases lying between them. The germline CDR1 and CDR2 sequences are SGHTA and FQGNSA. The CDR3 has 13 residues.